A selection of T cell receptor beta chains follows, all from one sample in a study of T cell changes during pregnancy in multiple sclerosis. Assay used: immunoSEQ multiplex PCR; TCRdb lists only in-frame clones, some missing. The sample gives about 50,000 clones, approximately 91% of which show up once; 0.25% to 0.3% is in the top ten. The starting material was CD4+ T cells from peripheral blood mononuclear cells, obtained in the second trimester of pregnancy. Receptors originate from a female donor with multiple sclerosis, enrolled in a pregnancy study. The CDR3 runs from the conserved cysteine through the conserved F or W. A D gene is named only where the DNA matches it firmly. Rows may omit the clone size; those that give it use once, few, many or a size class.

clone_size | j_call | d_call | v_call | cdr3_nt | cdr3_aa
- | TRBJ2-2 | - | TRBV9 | TGTGCCAGCAGCGTAGCTGCAGCCGGGGAGCTGTTTTTT | CASSVAAAGELFF
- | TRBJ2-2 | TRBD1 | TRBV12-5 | TGTGCTAGTGGTTTGTGGACAGGGGGAACCGGGGAGCTGTTTTTT | CASGLWTGGTGELFF
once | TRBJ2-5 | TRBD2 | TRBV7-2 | TGTGCCAGCAGCTCCATACTAGCGGGGGGGCCTGGGACCCAGTACTTC | CASSSILAGGPGTQYF
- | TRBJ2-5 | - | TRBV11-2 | TGTGCCAGCAGCTTGATTAGAGATTCGGGGTACCAAGAGACCCAGTACTTC | CASSLIRDSGYQETQYF
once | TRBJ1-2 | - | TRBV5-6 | TGTGCCAGCAGCTTGGGGCGGGGTGGCTACACCTTC | CASSLGRGGYTF
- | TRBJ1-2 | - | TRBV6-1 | TGTGCCAGCAGTTCCACAGATAACTATGGCTACACCTTC | CASSSTDNYGYTF
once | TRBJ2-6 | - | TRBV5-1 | TGCGCCAGCAGAGAGTTGTCTGGGGCCAACGTCCTGACTTTC | CASRELSGANVLTF
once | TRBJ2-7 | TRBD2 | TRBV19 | TGTGCCAGTAGTATTGGGGGGACTAACTACGAGCAGTACTTC | CASSIGGTNYEQYF
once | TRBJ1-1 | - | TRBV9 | TGTGCCAGCAGCCAAACGGCGGTTTCTGAAGCTTTCTTT | CASSQTAVSEAFF
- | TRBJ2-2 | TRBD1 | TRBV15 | TGTGCCACCAGCAGAGAGGACAGGCCGAACACCGGGGAGCTGTTTTTT | CATSREDRPNTGELFF
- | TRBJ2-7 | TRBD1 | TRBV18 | TGTGCCAGCTCACCAACATTACAGGGGGCCCCCTACGAGCAGTACTTC | CASSPTLQGAPYEQYF
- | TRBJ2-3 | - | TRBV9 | TGTGCCAGCAGCGTAGCGGTTAGCACAGATACGCAGTATTTT | CASSVAVSTDTQYF
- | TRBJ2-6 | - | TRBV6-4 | TGTGCCAACCGACCAAGGACATTTTCTGGGGCCAACGTCCTGACTTTC | CANRPRTFSGANVLTF